This record looks at one T cell receptor (beta chain) sequence and its context. Germline CDR1 reads MNHNS; CDR2 reads SASEGT. V shed 8 bases, J shed 5 bases, and the junction held 11 bases outside the gene matches. CDR3 size: 14 residues. The record originates from a study of patients and donors after allogeneic stem cell transplantation. TCRdb itself ran the RT-PCR reads through MiXCR, one entry per CDR3 protein. The sample lists about a million distinct CDR3 sequences, more than 15% occurring once. Sequenced sample: blood, either unsorted or a sorted T cell fraction (not recorded which). The chain carries TRBV6-1 and TRBJ2-7; 8 bases are shared with TRBD2. This TCR was sampled from a human donor who was either an allogeneic HSCT recipient or a stem cell or donor lymphocyte infusion donor (not recorded which). It is not recorded whose cells these are; they may come from a transplant donor. CDR3 sequence: CASSTGRGRNEQYF. The CDR3 DNA reads as TGTGCCAGCTCTACCGGGAGGGGTAGGAACGAGCAGTACTTC.